This T cell receptor beta chain is drawn from a study of blood T cell repertoires in COVID-19. TCRdb keeps only in-frame clones here, not all; method: immunoSEQ multiplex PCR. Among around 260,000 clones listed, approximately 85% were seen once. This clone appeared a few times. The sample consisted of peripheral blood. The sequence derives from a human donor in a cohort sampled during active COVID-19.

The DNA for the CDR3 is TGCGCCAGCAGCCCGACGGAGGGGGCATGGGGCCAGCCCCAGCATTTT. Translation gives CASSPTEGAWGQPQHF. The rearrangement joins TRBV4-1 to TRBJ1-5; 7 positions agree with TRBD1. The CDR3 covers 16 residues. The trim removed 4 bases at V and 7 bases at J, leaving 13 bases unmatched. From germline, CDR1 is MGHRA and CDR2 YSYEKL.